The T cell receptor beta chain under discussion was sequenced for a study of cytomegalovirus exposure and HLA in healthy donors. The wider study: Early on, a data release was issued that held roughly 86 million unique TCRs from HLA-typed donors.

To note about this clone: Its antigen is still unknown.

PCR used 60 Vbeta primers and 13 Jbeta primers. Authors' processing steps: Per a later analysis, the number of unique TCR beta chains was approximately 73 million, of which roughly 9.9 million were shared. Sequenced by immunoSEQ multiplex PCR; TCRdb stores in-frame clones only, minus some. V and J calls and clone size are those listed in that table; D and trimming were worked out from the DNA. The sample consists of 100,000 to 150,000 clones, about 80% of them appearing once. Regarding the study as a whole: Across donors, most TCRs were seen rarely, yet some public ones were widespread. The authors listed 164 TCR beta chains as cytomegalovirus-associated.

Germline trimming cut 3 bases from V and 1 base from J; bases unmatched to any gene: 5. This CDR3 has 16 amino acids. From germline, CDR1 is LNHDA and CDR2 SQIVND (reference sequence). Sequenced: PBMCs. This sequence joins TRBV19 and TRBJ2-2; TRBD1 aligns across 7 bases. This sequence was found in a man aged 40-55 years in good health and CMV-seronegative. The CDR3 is CASSIWGTVNTGELFF. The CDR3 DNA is TGTGCCAGTAGTATTTGGGGGACAGTGAACACCGGGGAGCTGTTTTTT.